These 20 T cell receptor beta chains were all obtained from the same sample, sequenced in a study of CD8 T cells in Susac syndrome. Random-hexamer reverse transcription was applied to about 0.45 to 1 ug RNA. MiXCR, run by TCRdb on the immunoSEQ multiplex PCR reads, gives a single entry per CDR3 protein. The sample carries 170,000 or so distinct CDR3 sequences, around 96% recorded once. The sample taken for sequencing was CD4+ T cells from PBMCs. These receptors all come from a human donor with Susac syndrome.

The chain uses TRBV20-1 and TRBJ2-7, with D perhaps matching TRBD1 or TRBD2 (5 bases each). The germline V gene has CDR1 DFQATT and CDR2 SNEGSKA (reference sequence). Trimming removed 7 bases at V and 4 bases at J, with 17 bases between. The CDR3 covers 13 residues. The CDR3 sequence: CSGIRDVGYEQYF. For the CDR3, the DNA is TGCAGTGGCATCCGGGACGTCGGTTACGAGCAGTACTTC.

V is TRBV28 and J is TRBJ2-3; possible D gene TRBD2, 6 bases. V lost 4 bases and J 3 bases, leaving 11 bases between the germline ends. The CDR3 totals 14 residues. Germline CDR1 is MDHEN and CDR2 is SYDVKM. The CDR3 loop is CASSYRGATDTQYF. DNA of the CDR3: TGTGCCAGCAGTTATCGCGGGGCAACAGATACGCAGTATTTT. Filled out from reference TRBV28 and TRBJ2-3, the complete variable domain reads DVKVTQSSRYLVKRTGEKVFLECVQDMDHENMFWYRQDPGLGLRLIYFSYDVKMKEKGDIPEGYSVSREKKERFSLILESASTNQTSMYLCASSYRGATDTQYFGPGTRLTVL.

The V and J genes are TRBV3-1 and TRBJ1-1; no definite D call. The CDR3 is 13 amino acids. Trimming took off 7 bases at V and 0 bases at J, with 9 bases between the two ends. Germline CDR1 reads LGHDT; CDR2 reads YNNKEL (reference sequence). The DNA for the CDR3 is TGTGCCAGCACTCAAAGGGTGAACACTGAAGCTTTCTTT. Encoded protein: CASTQRVNTEAFF.

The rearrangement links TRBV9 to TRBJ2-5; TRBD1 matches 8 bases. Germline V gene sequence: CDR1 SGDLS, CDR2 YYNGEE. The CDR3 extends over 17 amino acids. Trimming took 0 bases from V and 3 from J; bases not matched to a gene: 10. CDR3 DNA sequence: TGTGCCAGCAGCGTAGACGGGACAGGAGGGGTTAAAGAGACCCAGTACTTC. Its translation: CASSVDGTGGVKETQYF.

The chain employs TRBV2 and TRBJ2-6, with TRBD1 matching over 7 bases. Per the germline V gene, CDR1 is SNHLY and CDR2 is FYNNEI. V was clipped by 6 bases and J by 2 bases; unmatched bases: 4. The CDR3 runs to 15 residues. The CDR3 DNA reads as TGTGCCAGCAGCCTACAGGGGCCTGGGGCCAACGTCCTGACTTTC. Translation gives CASSLQGPGANVLTF.

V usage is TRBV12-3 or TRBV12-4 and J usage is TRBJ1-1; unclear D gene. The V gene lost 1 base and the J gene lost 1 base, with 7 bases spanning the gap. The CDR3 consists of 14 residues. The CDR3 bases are TGTGCCAGCAGTTTAGGAGGCGGGAACACTGAAGCTTTCTTT. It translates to CASSLGGGNTEAFF.

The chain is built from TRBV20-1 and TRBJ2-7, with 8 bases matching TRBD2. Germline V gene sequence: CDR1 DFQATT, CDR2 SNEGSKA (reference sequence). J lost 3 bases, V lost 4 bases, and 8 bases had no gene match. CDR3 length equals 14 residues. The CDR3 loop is CSAKGLAGRYEQYF. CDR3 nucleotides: TGCAGTGCTAAGGGGCTAGCGGGTCGCTACGAGCAGTACTTC.

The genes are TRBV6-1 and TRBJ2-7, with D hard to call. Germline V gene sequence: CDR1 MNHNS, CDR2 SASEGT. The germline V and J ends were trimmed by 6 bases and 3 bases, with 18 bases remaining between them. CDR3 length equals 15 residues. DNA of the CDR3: TGTGCCAGCAGCCTCCTCGACACGGCCTTCTACGAGCAGTACGTC. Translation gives CASSLLDTAFYEQYV.

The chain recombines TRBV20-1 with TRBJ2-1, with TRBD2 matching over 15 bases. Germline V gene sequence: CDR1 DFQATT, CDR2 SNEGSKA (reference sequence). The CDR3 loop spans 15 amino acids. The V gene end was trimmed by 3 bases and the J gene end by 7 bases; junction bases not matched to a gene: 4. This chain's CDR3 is CSASPGLAGGNEQFF. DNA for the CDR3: TGCAGTGCTAGTCCGGGACTAGCGGGAGGTAATGAGCAGTTCTTC.

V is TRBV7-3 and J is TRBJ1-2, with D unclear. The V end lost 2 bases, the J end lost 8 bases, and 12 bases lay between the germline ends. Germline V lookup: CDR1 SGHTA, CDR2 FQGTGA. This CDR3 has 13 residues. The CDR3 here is CASSLRSHRGYTF. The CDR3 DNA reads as TGTGCCAGCAGCTTACGTAGCCATCGGGGCTACACCTTC. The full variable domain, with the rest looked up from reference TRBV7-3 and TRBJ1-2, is GAGVSQTPSNKVTEKGKYVELRCDPISGHTALYWYRQSLGQGPEFLIYFQGTGAADDSGLPNDRFFAVRPEGSVSTLKIQRTERGDSAVYLCASSLRSHRGYTFGSGTRLTVV.

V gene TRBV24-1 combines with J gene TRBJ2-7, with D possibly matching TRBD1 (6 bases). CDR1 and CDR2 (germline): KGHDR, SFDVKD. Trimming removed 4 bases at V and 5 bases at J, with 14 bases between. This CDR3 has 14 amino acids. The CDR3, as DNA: TGTGCCACCAGTGACCGATTGACAGGCGACGAGCAGTACTTC. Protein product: CATSDRLTGDEQYF.

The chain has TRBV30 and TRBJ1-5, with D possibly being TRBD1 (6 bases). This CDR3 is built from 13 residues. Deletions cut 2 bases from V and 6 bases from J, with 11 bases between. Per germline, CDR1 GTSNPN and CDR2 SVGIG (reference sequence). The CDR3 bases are TGTGCCTGGAGTTCAGGGGATGGTCAGCCCCAGCATTTT. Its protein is CAWSSGDGQPQHF.

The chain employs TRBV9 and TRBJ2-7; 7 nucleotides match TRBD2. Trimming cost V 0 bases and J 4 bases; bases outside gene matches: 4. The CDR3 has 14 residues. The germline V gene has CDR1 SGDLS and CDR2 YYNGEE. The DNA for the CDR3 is TGTGCCAGCAGCGTAGCGGTCGGGGGGTACGAGCAGTACTTC. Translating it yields CASSVAVGGYEQYF.

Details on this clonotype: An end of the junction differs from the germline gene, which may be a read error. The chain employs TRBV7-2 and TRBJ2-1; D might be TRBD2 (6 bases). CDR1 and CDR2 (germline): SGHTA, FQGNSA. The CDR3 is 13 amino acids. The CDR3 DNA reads TGTGCCAGCACCTTAATCGGCGGGGTAGAGCAGTTCTTC. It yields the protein CASTLIGGVEQFF.

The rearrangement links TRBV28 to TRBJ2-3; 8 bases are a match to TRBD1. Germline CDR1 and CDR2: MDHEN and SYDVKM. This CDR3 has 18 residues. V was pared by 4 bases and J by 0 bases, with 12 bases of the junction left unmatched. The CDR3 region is CASSSMGPGQGSTDTQYF. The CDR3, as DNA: TGTGCCAGCAGTTCAATGGGACCCGGACAGGGTAGCACAGATACGCAGTATTTT.

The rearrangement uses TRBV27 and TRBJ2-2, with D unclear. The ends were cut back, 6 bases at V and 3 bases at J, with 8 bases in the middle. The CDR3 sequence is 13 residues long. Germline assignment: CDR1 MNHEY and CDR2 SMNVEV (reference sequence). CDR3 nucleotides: TGTGCCAGCAGGGAGTACGACACCGGGGAGCTGTTTTTT. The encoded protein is CASREYDTGELFF.

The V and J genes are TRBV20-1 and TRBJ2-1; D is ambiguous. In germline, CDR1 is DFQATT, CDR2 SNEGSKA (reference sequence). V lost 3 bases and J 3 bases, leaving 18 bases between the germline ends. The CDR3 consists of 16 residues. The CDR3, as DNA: TGCAGTGCTAGTGAGACCGTCGGGCACTACTACAATGAGCAGTTCTTC. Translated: CSASETVGHYYNEQFF.

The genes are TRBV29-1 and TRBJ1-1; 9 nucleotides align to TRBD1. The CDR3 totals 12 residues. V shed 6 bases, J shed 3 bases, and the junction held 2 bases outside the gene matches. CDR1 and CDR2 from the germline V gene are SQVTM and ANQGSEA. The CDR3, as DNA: TGCAGCGTGGGACAGGGAGACACTGAAGCTTTCTTT. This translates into CSVGQGDTEAFF.

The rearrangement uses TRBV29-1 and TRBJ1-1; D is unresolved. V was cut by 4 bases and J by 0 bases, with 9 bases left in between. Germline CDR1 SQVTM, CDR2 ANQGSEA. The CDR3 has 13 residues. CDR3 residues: CSVVLKMNTEAFF. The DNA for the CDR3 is TGCAGCGTTGTGCTGAAAATGAACACTGAAGCTTTCTTT.

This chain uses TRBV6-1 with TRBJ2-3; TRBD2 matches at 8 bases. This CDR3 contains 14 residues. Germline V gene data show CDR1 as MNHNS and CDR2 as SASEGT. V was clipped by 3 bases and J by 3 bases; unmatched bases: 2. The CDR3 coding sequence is TGTGCCAGCAGTGAGGCGGGGGGAACAGATACGCAGTATTTT. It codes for CASSEAGGTDTQYF.